This T cell receptor (beta chain) stems from a study of blood T cell repertoires in COVID-19. Study in general: PBMCs, B-cell-depleted T cells, or T cells provided the cDNA or gDNA that made up the material.

The CDR3 contains 15 residues. CDR1 is LNHDA and CDR2 is SQIVND in the germline V gene (reference sequence). V lost 4 bases and J 0 bases, leaving 7 bases between the germline ends. While infection was still active, Seattle patients were enrolled and then followed longitudinally. Original methodology: Cell counts per sample came from amplifying reference gene primers. TCRdb's table, derived via immunoSEQ multiplex PCR, lists solely in-frame clones and lacks some. The V and J calls and the clone size are those of that table, but D and trimming were determined from the DNA. The repertoire holds 250,000 to 300,000 clones, with around 87% as singletons.

The material sequenced was peripheral blood. The chain links TRBV19 to TRBJ2-6; possible D gene TRBD1, 5 bases. The clonotype was recovered from a woman aged 55-75 years with COVID-19, enrolled during active disease. The CDR3 protein is CASSSRVSGANVLTF. Written as DNA, the CDR3 is TGTGCCAGTAGTAGCAGGGTCTCTGGGGCCAACGTCCTGACTTTC.